This T cell receptor beta chain originates from a study of T cells after yellow fever vaccination. As for the study in general: It was SMART-Seq v4 Ultra Low Input that prepared the fractions with low cell numbers. General study findings and limits: It was a weaker secondary response, yet one that peaked faster, at day 5 versus 15. Subsequent to the booster, the majority of primary-vaccination clones reappeared (96% CD4, more than 70% CD8).

Conversion of TCR transcripts into cDNA relied on 5'RACE template switching, which added a universal primer site and UMIs. TCRdb processed the 5' RACE reads anew with MiXCR; each CDR3 protein has one entry. This table has around 600,000 distinct CDR3 sequences, around 12% appearing once. This clonotype was seen a single time. The antigen remains undetermined. Losses at the gene ends were 2 bases for V and 11 bases for J; bases not matched to a gene: 13. The CDR3 contains 16 residues. Germline CDR1 and CDR2: LNHDA and SQIVND (reference sequence). The V and J genes are TRBV19 and TRBJ1-5; 9 bases fit TRBD1. This sample comprised PBMCs, obtained on the day of the yellow fever booster vaccination. This clonotype originated in a man younger than 40 who received the YFV17D yellow fever vaccine. CDR3 nucleotides: TGTGCCAGTAGTATACCCGAGGGACAGGGACCTGGGGCCCAGCATTTT. Translating gives CASSIPEGQGPGAQHF.